Each of the 2 T cell receptor beta chains below was sequenced from the same sample in a study of identical twins. TCRdb re-called the 5' RACE reads through MiXCR, storing one row per CDR3 protein. The table shows roughly 1,500,000 distinct CDR3 sequences, with under 35% occurring only once. Sample: cord blood. The receptors derive from a newborn girl in good health.

The chain employs TRBV7-6 and TRBJ2-1, with TRBD2 matching over 8 bases. V shed 5 bases, J shed 8 bases, and the junction held 11 bases outside the gene matches. This CDR3 region has 15 residues. CDR1 and CDR2 (germline): SGHVS, FNYEAQ. CDR3 nucleotides: TGTGCCAGCAGCACCCGGGGGGGATTTGCGGATGAGCAGTTCTTC. Translating gives CASSTRGGFADEQFF.

The genes are TRBV27 and TRBJ2-3; the D is unclear. V lost 3 bases and J lost 2, with 9 bases in between. Germline loops: CDR1 MNHEY, CDR2 SMNVEV (reference sequence). The CDR3 loop spans 14 amino acids. The CDR3 bases are TGTGCCAGCAGTTTCTACCTCCCCACAGATACGCAGTATTTT. As protein: CASSFYLPTDTQYF.